This T cell receptor beta chain was observed in a study of blood T cell repertoires in COVID-19. Study-level information: The United States, Italy and Spain were the sources of the acute and convalescent COVID-19 samples. PBMCs, B-cell-depleted T cells, or T cells were the source of the cDNA or gDNA that made up the material.

Germline CDR1 SGHAT, CDR2 FQNNGV. J gave up 0 bases and V 3 bases, and 1 base lay outside the gene matches. The CDR3 loop spans 15 amino acids. The assay was immunoSEQ multiplex PCR, and TCRdb's table has in-frame clones only and misses some. The sample includes more than 150,000 clones, roughly 90% seen only once; the top ten take 0.55% to 0.8%. The clonotype originates from a man aged 50-59 years with acute or convalescent COVID-19. The chain employs TRBV11-2 and TRBJ2-5, with 10 bases aligning to TRBD2. Material: peripheral blood. The CDR3 bases are TGTGCCAGCAGCTTTCTAGCGGGGGACCAAGAGACCCAGTACTTC. Translating it yields CASSFLAGDQETQYF.